This TCR beta chain was retrieved from a study of T cells in Graves' hyperthyroidism and ophthalmopathy. CDR3 size: 15 residues. The V gene end was trimmed by 8 bases and the J gene end by 5 bases; junction bases not matched to a gene: 9. Germline V lookup: CDR1 MNHNS, CDR2 SASEGT. TCR beta CDR3 region amplification was performed from RNA transcripts. The HTBI primer set served for first-round RT-PCR of the TCR CDR3. TCRdb itself ran the multiplex PCR reads through MiXCR, one entry per CDR3 protein. The repertoire holds hundreds of thousands of distinct CDR3 sequences, with 45% as singletons. Points from the study as a whole: A model of 13 V-J features distinguished ophthalmopathy from stable hyperthyroidism. The model made its ophthalmopathy prediction, and onset followed a median roughly six months later. Blood also carried most thyroid clonotypes expanded above 0.001.

Remarks on this clonotype: Its antigen is unknown.

Reasons for excluding patients were uncontrolled infection, other autoimmune disease, pregnancy or lactation. The TCR sequence derives from an adult man with Graves' disease, either hyperthyroidism or ophthalmopathy (not recorded which). V gene TRBV6-1 combines with J gene TRBJ2-5; TRBD2 matches 12 bases. Input material: peripheral blood or thyroid tissue (not recorded which). The CDR3 loop is CASSASGGAGETQYF. In DNA form, the CDR3 reads TGTGCCAGCTCCGCTAGCGGGGGGGCCGGGGAGACCCAGTACTTC.